This passage covers 14 T cell receptor beta chains from one sample sequenced in a study of CD8 T cells in ankylosing spondylitis. Study outcomes and limitations: Ankylosing spondylitis blood appeared to carry a characteristic TCR beta motif of under ten highly homologous variants.

For these receptors, no antigen is known. TCRdb recomputed calls from the 5' RACE reads with MiXCR, one row per CDR3 protein. Among around 430,000 distinct CDR3 sequences listed, about 15% were seen once. Sample: blood, either unsorted or a sorted T cell fraction (not recorded which). These receptors were collected from a male donor with ankylosing spondylitis.

The sample holds many counts of this clonotype. The rearrangement links TRBV7-2 to TRBJ2-1; 9 bases are shared with TRBD2. The trim removed 0 bases at V and 6 bases at J, leaving 9 bases unmatched. The germline V gene encodes CDR1 SGHTA and CDR2 FQGNSA. This CDR3 is built from 17 residues. The CDR3 DNA reads TGTGCCAGCAGCTTAGCGTTTGCGGGGGGGCCGTCCAATGAGCAGTTCTTC. Protein sequence: CASSLAFAGGPSNEQFF.

This clonotype appeared a few times. The rearrangement uses TRBV27 and TRBJ1-2; D unclear. Germline CDR1 reads MNHEY; CDR2 reads SMNVEV (reference sequence). Deletions cut 4 bases from V and 2 bases from J, with 5 bases between. The CDR3 is 12 residues long. CDR3 sequence reads: CASSSHNYGYTF. DNA for the CDR3: TGTGCCAGCAGTTCCCACAACTATGGCTACACCTTC.

The sample holds a few counts of this clonotype. V is TRBV20-1 and J is TRBJ1-6, with a weak D call TRBD1 (5 bases). The V end lost 0 bases, the J end lost 10 bases, and 19 bases lay between the germline ends. Germline CDR1 DFQATT, CDR2 SNEGSKA (reference sequence). The CDR3 spans 16 residues. The CDR3 spells CSARDPALGGDSPLHF. Written as DNA, the CDR3 is TGCAGTGCTAGAGATCCCGCCCTTGGCGGGGACTCACCCCTCCACTTT.

The chain has TRBV20-1 and TRBJ2-3; 10 nucleotides match TRBD2. The V gene end was trimmed by 3 bases and the J gene end by 2 bases; junction bases not matched to a gene: 5. Per the germline V gene, CDR1 is DFQATT and CDR2 is SNEGSKA (reference sequence). CDR3 size: 15 residues. CDR3 region: CSARWTSGFTDTQYF. The DNA for the CDR3 is TGCAGTGCTAGGTGGACTAGCGGATTCACAGATACGCAGTATTTT.

This clonotype was detected only once. The CDR3 sequence is CASSSIQGTGELFF. The CDR3 DNA follows: TGTGCCAGCAGCTCTATCCAGGGCACCGGGGAGCTGTTTTTT. V is TRBV14 and J is TRBJ2-2; D perhaps matches TRBD1 (5 bases). The germline CDR1 and CDR2 sequences are SGHDN and FVKESK. V was clipped by 5 bases and J by 4 bases, with 11 bases between them. CDR3 length: 14 amino acids.

This clonotype was found a few times. The rearrangement uses TRBV2 and TRBJ1-5; D not certain. Between the trimmed V and J ends, which lost 4 bases and 6 bases, there was a span of 16 bases. Germline CDR1 SNHLY, CDR2 FYNNEI. The CDR3 length is 15 residues. CDR3 region: CASSVAASLGQPQHF. CDR3 in DNA: TGTGCCAGCAGTGTGGCAGCCTCCCTGGGTCAGCCCCAGCATTTT.

This clonotype was seen many times. The chain recombines TRBV20-1 with TRBJ2-1; TRBD2 agrees at 13 bases. CDR1 and CDR2 from the germline V gene are DFQATT and SNEGSKA (reference sequence). V shed 5 bases, J shed 6 bases, and the junction held 10 bases outside the gene matches. The CDR3 is made up of 16 amino acids. As DNA, the CDR3 is TGCAGTGCTCGGACTAGCGGGAGCCAAGTGGGCAATGAGCAGTTCTTC. As protein: CSARTSGSQVGNEQFF.

The gene calls are TRBV9 and TRBJ2-1; D tentatively reads TRBD1 or TRBD2 (5 bases each). With 0 bases removed from V and 2 bases from J, the gap between germline ends came to 12 bases. CDR1 and CDR2 (germline): SGDLS, YYNGEE. This CDR3 is 16 amino acids long. The DNA of the CDR3 is TGTGCCAGCAGCGTAGGGGGACCCTATACCTACAATGAGCAGTTCTTC. It encodes CASSVGGPYTYNEQFF.

This clonotype was picked up a small number of times. The V call is TRBV5-1, the J call TRBJ1-2; a possible D gene is TRBD1 (6 bases). V lost 3 bases, J lost 4 bases, and 22 bases lay in between. CDR3 length: 17 amino acids. CDR1 is SGHRS, CDR2 YFSETQ, per germline. The CDR3 nucleotides read TGCGCCAGCAGCTCGGGGATTGTCCGGGACAATCCCTATGGCTACACCTTC. This translates into CASSSGIVRDNPYGYTF. Looking up the rest from reference TRBV5-1 and TRBJ1-2 gives the full variable domain: KAGVTQTPRYLIKTRGQQVTLSCSPISGHRSVSWYQQTPGQGLQFLFEYFSETQRNKGNFPGRFSGRQFSNSRSEMNVSTLELGDSALYLCASSSGIVRDNPYGYTFGSGTRLTVV.

The gene calls are TRBV12-3 or TRBV12-4 and TRBJ1-1; D is ambiguous. The CDR3 contains 14 residues. Trimming removed 2 bases from V and 5 bases from J, with 12 bases in between. The CDR3 sequence: CASSLLVTGTEAFF. The DNA for the CDR3 is TGTGCCAGCAGTTTACTAGTAACGGGAACTGAAGCTTTCTTT.

Regarding this clonotype: A clone one base away is much larger, so this may be a read error. V usage is TRBV11-2 and J usage is TRBJ2-1; 14 bases line up with TRBD2. V shed 5 bases and J 6 bases; nucleotides not matched to a gene: 12. This CDR3 has 18 amino acids. Per the germline V gene, CDR1 is SGHAT and CDR2 is FQNNGV. CDR3 loop: CASSPKGTSGSFCNEQFF. The CDR3 DNA is TGTGCCAGCAGCCCCAAAGGGACTAGCGGGAGTTTCTGCAATGAGCAGTTCTTC.

This clonotype was counted only a few times. The CDR3 reads CASSPGQGEDGYTF. CDR3 nucleotide sequence: TGCGCCAGCAGCCCCGGACAGGGGGAGGATGGCTACACCTTC. The chain carries TRBV5-1 and TRBJ1-2; 10 positions match TRBD1. CDR1 SGHRS and CDR2 YFSETQ come from the germline V gene. V gave up 4 bases and J gave up 6 bases; unmatched junction bases: 6. The CDR3 consists of 14 residues.

In DNA form, the CDR3 reads TGCGCCAGCAGCCATCCCCGCACAGACCAAGAGACCCAGTACTTC. It encodes CASSHPRTDQETQYF. The chain has TRBV4-1 and TRBJ2-5; D ambiguous. CDR3 size: 15 residues. From germline, CDR1 is MGHRA and CDR2 YSYEKL. V dropped 3 bases and J dropped 0 bases, with 11 bases sitting between them.

V is TRBV7-2 and J is TRBJ2-7; 11 bases agree with TRBD2. There are 16 residues in the CDR3. The junction had 4 bases not matched to a gene; V was cut back by 0 bases and J by 3 bases. Germline V gives CDR1 SGHTA, CDR2 FQGNSA. In DNA, the CDR3 is TGTGCCAGCAGCTTAGCCGGGACTAGCGGAGGCTACGAGCAGTACTTC. It encodes CASSLAGTSGGYEQYF.